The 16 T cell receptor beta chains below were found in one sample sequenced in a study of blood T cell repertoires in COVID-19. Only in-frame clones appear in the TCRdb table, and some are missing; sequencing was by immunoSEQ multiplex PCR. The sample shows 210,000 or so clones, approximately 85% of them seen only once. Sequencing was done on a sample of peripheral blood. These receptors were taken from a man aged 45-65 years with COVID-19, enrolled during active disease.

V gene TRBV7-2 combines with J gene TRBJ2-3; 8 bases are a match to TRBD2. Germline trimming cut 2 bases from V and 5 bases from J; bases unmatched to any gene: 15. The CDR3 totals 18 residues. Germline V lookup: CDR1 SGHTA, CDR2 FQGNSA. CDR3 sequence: CASSLQSGGRYLGDTQYF. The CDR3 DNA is TGTGCCAGCAGCTTACAAAGCGGGGGCCGATACCTGGGAGATACGCAGTATTTT. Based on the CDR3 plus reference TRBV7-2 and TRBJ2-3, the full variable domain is GAGVSQSPSNKVTEKGKDVELRCDPISGHTALYWYRQSLGQGLEFLIYFQGNSAPDKSGLPSDRFSAERTGGSVSTLTIQRTQQEDSAVYLCASSLQSGGRYLGDTQYFGPGTRLTVL.

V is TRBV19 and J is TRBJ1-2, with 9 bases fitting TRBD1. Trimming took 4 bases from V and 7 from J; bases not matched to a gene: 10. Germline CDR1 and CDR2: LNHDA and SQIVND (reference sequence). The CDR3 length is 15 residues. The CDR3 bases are TGTGCCAGTAGTAAAAACCGGGACAGGGTTTCTGGCTACACCTTC. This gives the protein CASSKNRDRVSGYTF. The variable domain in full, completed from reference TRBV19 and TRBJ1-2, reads DGGITQSPKYLFRKEGQNVTLSCEQNLNHDAMYWYRQDPGQGLRLIYYSQIVNDFQKGDIAEGYSVSREKKESFPLTVTSAQKNPTAFYLCASSKNRDRVSGYTFGSGTRLTVV.

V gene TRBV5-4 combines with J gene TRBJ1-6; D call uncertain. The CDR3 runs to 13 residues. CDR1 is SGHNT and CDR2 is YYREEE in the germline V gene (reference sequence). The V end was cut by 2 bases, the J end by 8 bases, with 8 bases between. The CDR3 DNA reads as TGTGCCAGCAGCTTTGACACCTATTCACCCCTCCACTTT. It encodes CASSFDTYSPLHF.

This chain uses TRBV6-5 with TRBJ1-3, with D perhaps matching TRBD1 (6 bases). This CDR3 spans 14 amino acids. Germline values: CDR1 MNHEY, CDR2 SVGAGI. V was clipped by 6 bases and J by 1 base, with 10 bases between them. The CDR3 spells CASRDRLSGNTIYF. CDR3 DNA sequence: TGTGCCAGCAGGGACAGATTATCTGGAAACACCATATATTTT.

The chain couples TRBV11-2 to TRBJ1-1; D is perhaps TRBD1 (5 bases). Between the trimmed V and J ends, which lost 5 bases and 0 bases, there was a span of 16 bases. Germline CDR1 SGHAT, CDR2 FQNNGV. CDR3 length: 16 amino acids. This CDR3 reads CASSGRQSLMNTEAFF. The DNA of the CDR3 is TGTGCCAGCAGCGGCCGACAGTCGCTCATGAACACTGAAGCTTTCTTT.

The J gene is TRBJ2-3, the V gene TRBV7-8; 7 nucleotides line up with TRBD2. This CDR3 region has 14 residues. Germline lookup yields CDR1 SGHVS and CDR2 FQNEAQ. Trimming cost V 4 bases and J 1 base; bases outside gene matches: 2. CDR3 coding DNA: TGTGCCAGCAGCTCGAGCGGGGGCACAGATACGCAGTATTTT. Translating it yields CASSSSGGTDTQYF.

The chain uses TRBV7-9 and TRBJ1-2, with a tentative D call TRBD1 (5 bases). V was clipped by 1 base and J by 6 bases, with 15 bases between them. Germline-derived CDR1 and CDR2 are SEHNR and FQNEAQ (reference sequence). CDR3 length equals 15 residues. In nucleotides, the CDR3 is TGTGCCAGCAGCTTAGGCGGGGCAGGCGGTGATGGCTACACCTTC. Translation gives CASSLGGAGGDGYTF.

Written as DNA, the CDR3 is TGTGCCAGCAGCCAAGTAGGGGCCTCCTACAATGAGCAGTTCTTC. This sequence encodes CASSQVGASYNEQFF. J is TRBJ2-1 and V is TRBV4-2, with TRBD1 as a possible D gene (5 bases). This CDR3 spans 15 amino acids. The ends were cut back, 1 base at V and 0 bases at J, with 7 bases in the middle. Germline V gene data show CDR1 as LGHNA and CDR2 as YNFKEQ.

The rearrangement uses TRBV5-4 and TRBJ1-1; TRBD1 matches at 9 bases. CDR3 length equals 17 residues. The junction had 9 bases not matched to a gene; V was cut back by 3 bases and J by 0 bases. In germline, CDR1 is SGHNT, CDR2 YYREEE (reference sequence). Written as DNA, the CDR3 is TGTGCCAGCAGCTACGTCCCGGGACAGGGAATGAACACTGAAGCTTTCTTT. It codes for CASSYVPGQGMNTEAFF.

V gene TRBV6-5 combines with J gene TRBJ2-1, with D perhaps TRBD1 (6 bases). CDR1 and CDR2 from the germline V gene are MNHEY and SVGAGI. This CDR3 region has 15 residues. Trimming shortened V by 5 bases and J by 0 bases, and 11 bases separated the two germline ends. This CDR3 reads CASSNTGISYNEQFF. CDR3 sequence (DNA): TGTGCCAGCAGTAATACAGGGATCTCCTACAATGAGCAGTTCTTC.

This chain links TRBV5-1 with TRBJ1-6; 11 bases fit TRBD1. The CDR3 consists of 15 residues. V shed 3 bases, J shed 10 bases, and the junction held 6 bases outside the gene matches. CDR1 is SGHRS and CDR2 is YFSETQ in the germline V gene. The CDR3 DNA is TGCGCCAGCAGCTCGGCGGACAGGGGGCAATCACCCCTCCACTTT. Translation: CASSSADRGQSPLHF.

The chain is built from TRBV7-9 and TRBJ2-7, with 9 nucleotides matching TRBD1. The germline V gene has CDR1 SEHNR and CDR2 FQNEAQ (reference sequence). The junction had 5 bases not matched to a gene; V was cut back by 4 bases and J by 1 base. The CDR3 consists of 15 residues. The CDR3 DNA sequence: TGTGCCAGCAGCTCGGGACAGGGAAATTCCTACGAGCAGTACTTC. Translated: CASSSGQGNSYEQYF.

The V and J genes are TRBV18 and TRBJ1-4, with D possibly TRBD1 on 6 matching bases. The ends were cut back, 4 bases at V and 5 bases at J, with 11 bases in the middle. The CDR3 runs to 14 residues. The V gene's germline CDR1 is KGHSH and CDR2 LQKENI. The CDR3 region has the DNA TGTGCCAGCTCACGGGACAAGGGGAATGAAAAACTGTTTTTT. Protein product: CASSRDKGNEKLFF.

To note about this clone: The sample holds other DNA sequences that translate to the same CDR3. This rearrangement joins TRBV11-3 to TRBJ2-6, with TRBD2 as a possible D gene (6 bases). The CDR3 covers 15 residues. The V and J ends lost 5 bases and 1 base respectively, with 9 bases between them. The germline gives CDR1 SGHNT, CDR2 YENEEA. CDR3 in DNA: TGTGCCAGCAGCCGGGGGTCGTCTGGGGCCAACGTCCTGACTTTC. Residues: CASSRGSSGANVLTF.

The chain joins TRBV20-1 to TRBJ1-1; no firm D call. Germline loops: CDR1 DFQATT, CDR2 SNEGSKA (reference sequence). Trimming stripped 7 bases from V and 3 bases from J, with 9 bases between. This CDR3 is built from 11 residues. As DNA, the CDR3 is TGCAGTGTACCCCGGGACACTGAAGCTTTCTTT. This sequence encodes CSVPRDTEAFF.

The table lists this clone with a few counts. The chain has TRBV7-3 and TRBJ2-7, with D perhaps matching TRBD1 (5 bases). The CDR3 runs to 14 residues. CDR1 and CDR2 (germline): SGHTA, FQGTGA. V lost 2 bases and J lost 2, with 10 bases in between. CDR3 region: CASSLQAGTYEQYF. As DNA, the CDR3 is TGTGCCAGCAGCTTACAGGCAGGGACCTACGAGCAGTACTTC.